This TCR beta chain was recorded in a study of monozygotic twins with inflammatory bowel disease. Points from the study as a whole: Those with IBD had lower TCRbeta diversity (inverse Simpson) than their healthy co-twins did.

Regarding this clonotype: Its target is unknown.

Total RNA input per TCR library was roughly 3,300 ng. TCRdb re-called the 5' RACE reads and shows each CDR3 protein once, DNA omitted. This listing includes 190,000 or so distinct CDR3 sequences. CDR3 length: 16 residues. CDR1 LNHNV and CDR2 YYDKDF come from the germline V gene (reference sequence). The chain has TRBV15 and TRBJ2-1. The sequence was obtained from a human donor with ulcerative colitis or Crohn's disease, or a healthy co-twin of an affected twin (not recorded which). The specimen sequenced was blood. The CDR3: CATSRVAADGSNEQFF. Using reference TRBV15 and TRBJ2-1 for the parts outside the CDR3, the full variable domain is DAMVIQNPRYQVTQFGKPVTLSCSQTLNHNVMYWYQQKSSQAPKLLFHYYDKDFNNEADTPDNFQSRRPNTSFCFLDIRSPGLGDTAMYLCATSRVAADGSNEQFFGPGTRLTVL.